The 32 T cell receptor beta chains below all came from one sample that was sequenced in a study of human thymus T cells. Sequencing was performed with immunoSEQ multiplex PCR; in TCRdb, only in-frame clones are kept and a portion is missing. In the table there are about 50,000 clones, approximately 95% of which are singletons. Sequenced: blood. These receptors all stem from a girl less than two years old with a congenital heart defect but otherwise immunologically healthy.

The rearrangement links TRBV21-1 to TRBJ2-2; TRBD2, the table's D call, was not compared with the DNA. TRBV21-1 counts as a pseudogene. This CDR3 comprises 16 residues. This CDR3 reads CASSKDRELDTGELFF. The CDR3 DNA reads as TGTGCCAGCAGCAAAGATCGGGAGTTGGACACCGGGGAGCTGTTTTTT.

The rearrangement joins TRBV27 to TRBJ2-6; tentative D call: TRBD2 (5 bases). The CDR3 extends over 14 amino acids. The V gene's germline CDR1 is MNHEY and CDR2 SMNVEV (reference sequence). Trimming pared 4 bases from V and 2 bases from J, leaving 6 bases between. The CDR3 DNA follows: TGTGCCAGCAGTTCGAGGGCTGGGGCCAACGTCCTGACTTTC. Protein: CASSSRAGANVLTF.

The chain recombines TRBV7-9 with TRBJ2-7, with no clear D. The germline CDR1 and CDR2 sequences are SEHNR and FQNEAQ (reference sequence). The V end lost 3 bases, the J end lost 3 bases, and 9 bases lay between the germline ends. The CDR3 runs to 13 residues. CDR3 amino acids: CASSLGANYEQYF. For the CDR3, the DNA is TGTGCCAGCAGCTTGGGCGCCAACTACGAGCAGTACTTC.

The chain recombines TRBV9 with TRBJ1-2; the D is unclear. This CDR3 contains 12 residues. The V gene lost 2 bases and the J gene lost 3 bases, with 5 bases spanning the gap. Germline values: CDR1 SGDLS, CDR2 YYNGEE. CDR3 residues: CASSVGYYGYTF. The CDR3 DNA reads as TGTGCCAGCAGCGTGGGGTACTATGGCTACACCTTC.

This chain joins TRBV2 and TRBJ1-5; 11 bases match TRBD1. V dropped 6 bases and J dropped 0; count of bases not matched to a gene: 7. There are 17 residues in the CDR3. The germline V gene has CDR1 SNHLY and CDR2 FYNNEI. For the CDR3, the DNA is TGTGCCAGCAGAGGGACAGGGGGGCTTTATAGCAATCAGCCCCAGCATTTT. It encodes CASRGTGGLYSNQPQHF.

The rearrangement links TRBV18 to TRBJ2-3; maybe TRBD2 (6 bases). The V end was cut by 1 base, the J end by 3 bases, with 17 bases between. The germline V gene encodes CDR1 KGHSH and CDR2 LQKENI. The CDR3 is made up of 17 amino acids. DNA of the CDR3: TGTGCCAGCTCACCACGACTAGGAATAGGGGCAACAGATACGCAGTATTTT. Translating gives CASSPRLGIGATDTQYF.

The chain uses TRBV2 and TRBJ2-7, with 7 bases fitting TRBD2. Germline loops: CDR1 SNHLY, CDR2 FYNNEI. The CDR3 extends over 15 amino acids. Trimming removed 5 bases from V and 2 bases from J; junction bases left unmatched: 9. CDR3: CASSSPWLAAYEQYF. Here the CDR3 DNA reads TGTGCCAGCAGTAGCCCATGGCTAGCGGCCTACGAGCAGTACTTC.

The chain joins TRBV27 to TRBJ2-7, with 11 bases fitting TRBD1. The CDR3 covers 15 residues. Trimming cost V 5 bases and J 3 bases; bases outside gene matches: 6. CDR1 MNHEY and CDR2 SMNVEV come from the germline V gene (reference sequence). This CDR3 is CASSRTGTGGYEQYF. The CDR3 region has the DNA TGTGCCAGCAGTAGAACCGGGACAGGGGGCTACGAGCAGTACTTC.

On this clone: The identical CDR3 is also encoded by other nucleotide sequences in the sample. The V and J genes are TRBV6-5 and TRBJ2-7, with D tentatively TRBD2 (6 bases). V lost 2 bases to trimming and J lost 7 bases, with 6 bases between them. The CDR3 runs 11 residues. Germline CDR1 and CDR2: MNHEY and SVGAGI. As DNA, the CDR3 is TGTGCCAGCAGTTACGGGGGGGAGCAGTACTTC. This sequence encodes CASSYGGEQYF.

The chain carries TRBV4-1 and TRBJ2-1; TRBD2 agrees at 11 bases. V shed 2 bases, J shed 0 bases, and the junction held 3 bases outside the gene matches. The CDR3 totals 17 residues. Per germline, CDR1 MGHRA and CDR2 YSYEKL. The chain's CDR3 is CASSQPGLAGSYNEQFF. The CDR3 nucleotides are TGCGCCAGCAGCCAACCCGGACTAGCGGGCTCCTACAATGAGCAGTTCTTC.

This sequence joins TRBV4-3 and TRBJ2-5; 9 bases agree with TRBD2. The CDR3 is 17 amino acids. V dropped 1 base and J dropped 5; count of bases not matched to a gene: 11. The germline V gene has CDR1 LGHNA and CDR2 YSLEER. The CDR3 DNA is TGCGCCAGCAGCCAAGGACTAGCGGAAATAAGTGGGGAGACCCAGTACTTC. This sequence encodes CASSQGLAEISGETQYF.

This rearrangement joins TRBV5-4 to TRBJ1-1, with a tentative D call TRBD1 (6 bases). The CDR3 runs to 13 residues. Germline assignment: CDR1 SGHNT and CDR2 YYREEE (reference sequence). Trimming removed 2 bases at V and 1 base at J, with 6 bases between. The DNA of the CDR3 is TGTGCCAGCAGCTTACAGGGGAACACTGAAGCTTTCTTT. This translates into CASSLQGNTEAFF.

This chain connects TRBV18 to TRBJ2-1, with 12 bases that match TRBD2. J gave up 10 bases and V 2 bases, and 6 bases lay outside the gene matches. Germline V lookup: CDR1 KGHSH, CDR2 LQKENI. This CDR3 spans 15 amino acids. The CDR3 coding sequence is TGTGCCAGCTCACCAAGACTAGCGGGAGTAGACGAGCAGTTCTTC. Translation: CASSPRLAGVDEQFF.

The CDR3 DNA sequence: TGTGCCAGCAGTTTAGGGGGCGAGCAGTACTTC. It translates to CASSLGGEQYF. J is TRBJ2-7 and V is TRBV27, with D possibly being TRBD1 or TRBD2 (5 bases each). The length of the CDR3 is 11 residues. Trimming took off 2 bases at V and 6 bases at J, with 5 bases between the two ends. From germline, CDR1 is MNHEY and CDR2 SMNVEV (reference sequence).

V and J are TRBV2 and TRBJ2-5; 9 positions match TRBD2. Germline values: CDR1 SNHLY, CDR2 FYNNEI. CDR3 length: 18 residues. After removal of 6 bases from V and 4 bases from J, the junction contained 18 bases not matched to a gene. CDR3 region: CASSELSGRVVVGETQYF. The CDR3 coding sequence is TGTGCCAGCAGCGAGCTTAGCGGGAGAGTAGTAGTCGGAGAGACCCAGTACTTC.

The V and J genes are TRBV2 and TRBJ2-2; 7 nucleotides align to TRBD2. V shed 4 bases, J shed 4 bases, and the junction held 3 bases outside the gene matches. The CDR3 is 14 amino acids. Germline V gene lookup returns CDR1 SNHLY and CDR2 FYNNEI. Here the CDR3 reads CASSASGGTGELFF. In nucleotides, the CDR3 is TGTGCCAGCAGTGCATCGGGAGGCACCGGGGAGCTGTTTTTT.

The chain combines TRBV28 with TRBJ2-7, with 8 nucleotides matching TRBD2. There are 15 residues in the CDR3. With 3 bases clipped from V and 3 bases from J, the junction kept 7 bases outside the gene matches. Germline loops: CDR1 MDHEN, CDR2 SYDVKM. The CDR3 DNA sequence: TGTGCCAGCAGTTTCCTGATTAGCGGGATCTACGAGCAGTACTTC. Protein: CASSFLISGIYEQYF.

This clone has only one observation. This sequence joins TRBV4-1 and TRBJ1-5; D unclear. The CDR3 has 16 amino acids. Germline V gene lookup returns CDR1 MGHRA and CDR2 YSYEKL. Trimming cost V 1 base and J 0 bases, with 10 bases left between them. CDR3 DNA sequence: TGCGCCAGCAGCCAAGGGCGGGTTTATAGCAATCAGCCCCAGCATTTT. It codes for CASSQGRVYSNQPQHF.

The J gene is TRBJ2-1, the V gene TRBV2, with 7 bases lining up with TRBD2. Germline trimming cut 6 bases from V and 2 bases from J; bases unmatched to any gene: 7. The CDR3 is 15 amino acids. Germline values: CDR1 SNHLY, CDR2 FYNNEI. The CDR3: CASSELREAYNEQFF. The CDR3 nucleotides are TGTGCCAGCAGCGAGCTCCGGGAGGCCTACAATGAGCAGTTCTTC.

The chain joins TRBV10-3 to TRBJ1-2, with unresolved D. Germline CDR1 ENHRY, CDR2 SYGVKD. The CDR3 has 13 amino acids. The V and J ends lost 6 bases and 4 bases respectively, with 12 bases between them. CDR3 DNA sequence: TGTGCCATCAGCCCTCCTAGGCCCTATGGCTACACCTTC. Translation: CAISPPRPYGYTF.

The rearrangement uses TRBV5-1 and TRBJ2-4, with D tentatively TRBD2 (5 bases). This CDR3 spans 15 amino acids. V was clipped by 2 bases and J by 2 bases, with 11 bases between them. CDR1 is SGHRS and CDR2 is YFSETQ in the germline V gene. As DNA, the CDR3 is TGCGCCAGCAGCTTAGAAGGGAGCACCAAAAACATTCAGTACTTC. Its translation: CASSLEGSTKNIQYF. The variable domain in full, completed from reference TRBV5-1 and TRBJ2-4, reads KAGVTQTPRYLIKTRGQQVTLSCSPISGHRSVSWYQQTPGQGLQFLFEYFSETQRNKGNFPGRFSGRQFSNSRSEMNVSTLELGDSALYLCASSLEGSTKNIQYFGAGTRLSVL.

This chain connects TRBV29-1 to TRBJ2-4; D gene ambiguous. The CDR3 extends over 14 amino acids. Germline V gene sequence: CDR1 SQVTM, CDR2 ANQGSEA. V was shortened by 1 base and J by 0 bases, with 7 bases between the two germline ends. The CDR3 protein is CSVEGYEAKNIQYF. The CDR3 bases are TGCAGCGTTGAAGGGTACGAAGCCAAAAACATTCAGTACTTC.

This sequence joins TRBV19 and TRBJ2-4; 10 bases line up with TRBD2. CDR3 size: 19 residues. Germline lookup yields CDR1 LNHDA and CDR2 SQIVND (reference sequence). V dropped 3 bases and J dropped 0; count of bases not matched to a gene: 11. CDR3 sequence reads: CASSMVASGSSVAKNIQYF. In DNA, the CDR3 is TGTGCCAGTAGTATGGTAGCTAGCGGGAGCTCGGTAGCCAAAAACATTCAGTACTTC.

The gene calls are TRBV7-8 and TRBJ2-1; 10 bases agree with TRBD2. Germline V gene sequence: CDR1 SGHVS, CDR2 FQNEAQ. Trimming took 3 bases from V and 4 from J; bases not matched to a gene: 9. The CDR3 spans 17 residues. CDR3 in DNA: TGTGCCAGCAGCTTCAAAATGGGACTAGCGAAATACAATGAGCAGTTCTTC. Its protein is CASSFKMGLAKYNEQFF. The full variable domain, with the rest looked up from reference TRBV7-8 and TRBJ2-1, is GAGVSQSPRYKVAKRGQDVALRCDPISGHVSLFWYQQALGQGPEFLTYFQNEAQLDKSGLPSDRFFAERPEGSVSTLKIQRTQQEDSAVYLCASSFKMGLAKYNEQFFGPGTRLTVL.

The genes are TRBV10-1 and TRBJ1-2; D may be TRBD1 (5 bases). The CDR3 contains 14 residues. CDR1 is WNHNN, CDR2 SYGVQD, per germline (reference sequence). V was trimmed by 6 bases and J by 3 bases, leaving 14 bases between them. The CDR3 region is CASRLQQGDYGYTF. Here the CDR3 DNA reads TGCGCCAGCAGACTCCAGCAAGGGGACTATGGCTACACCTTC.

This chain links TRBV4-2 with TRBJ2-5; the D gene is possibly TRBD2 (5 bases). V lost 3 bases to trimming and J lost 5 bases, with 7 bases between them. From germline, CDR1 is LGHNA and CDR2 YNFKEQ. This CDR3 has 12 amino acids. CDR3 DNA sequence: TGTGCCAGCAGCCACCGAGGGGAGACCCAGTACTTC. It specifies CASSHRGETQYF.

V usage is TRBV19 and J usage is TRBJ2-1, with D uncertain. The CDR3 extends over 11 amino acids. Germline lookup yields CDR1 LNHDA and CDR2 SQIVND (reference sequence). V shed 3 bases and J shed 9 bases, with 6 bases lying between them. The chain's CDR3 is CASSIGLEQFF. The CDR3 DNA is TGTGCCAGTAGTATCGGCCTTGAGCAGTTCTTC. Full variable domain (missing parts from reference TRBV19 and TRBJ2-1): DGGITQSPKYLFRKEGQNVTLSCEQNLNHDAMYWYRQDPGQGLRLIYYSQIVNDFQKGDIAEGYSVSREKKESFPLTVTSAQKNPTAFYLCASSIGLEQFFGPGTRLTVL.

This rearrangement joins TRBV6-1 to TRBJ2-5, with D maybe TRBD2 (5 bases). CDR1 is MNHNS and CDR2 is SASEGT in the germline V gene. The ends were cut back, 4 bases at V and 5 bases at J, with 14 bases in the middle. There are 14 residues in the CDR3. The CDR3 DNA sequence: TGTGCCAGCAGTGCTAGCTCTGGGAAGGAGACCCAGTACTTC. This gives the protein CASSASSGKETQYF.

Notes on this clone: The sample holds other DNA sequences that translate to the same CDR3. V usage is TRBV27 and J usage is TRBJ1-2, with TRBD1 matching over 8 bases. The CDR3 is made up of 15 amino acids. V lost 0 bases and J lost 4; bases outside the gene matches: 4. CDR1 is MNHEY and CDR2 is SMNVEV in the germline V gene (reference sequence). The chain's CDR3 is CASSLSFTGGYGYTF. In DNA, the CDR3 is TGTGCCAGCAGTTTATCGTTTACAGGGGGCTATGGCTACACCTTC.

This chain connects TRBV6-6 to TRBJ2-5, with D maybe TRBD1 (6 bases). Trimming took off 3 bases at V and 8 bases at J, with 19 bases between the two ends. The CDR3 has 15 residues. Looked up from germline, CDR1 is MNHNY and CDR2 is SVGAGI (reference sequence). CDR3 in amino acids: CASSYEALRQDTQYF. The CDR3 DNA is TGTGCCAGCAGTTATGAGGCCCTTCGACAGGATACCCAGTACTTC.

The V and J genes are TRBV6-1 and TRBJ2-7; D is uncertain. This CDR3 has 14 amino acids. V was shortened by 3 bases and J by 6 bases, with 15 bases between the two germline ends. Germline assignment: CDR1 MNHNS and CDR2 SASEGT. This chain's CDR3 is CASSDVDHYFEQYF. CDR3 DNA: TGTGCCAGCAGTGACGTTGATCACTACTTCGAGCAGTACTTC.

For the CDR3, the DNA is TGTGCCACCCGGGACAGGGGTAGAAAGACCCAGTACTTC. This sequence encodes CATRDRGRKTQYF. The chain is built from TRBV19 and TRBJ2-5, with 10 bases fitting TRBD1. Looked up from germline, CDR1 is LNHDA and CDR2 is SQIVND (reference sequence). The CDR3 contains 13 residues. V gave up 10 bases and J gave up 6 bases; unmatched junction bases: 8.